Below are 26 T cell receptor beta chains sequenced from a single sample in a study of T cell responses to AZD1222 COVID-19 vaccine. The data were produced by immunoSEQ multiplex PCR, yet TCRdb's version contains in-frame clones alone and is incomplete. Of over 35,000 clones in the sample, about four fifths were seen once. The starting material was peripheral blood, obtained 28 days after the second dose of the MenACWY control vaccine. These receptors were obtained from an adult who received the MenACWY meningococcal vaccine as a control.

This clone was counted a few times. The V call is TRBV5-1, the J call TRBJ1-1, with TRBD1 matching 10 bases. The germline V gene has CDR1 SGHRS and CDR2 YFSETQ. With V trimmed by 4 bases and J by 6 bases, 6 bases remained unmatched. This CDR3 is built from 14 residues. The CDR3 sequence is CASSPTDRGAEAFF. CDR3 bases: TGCGCCAGCAGCCCCACGGACAGGGGGGCTGAAGCTTTCTTT.

The rearrangement joins TRBV14 to TRBJ1-3; D is uncertain. CDR1 and CDR2 (germline): SGHDN, FVKESK. V gave up 3 bases and J gave up 8 bases, with 14 bases separating them. The CDR3 totals 14 residues. The CDR3 spells CASSQIVGRDTIYF. CDR3 coding DNA: TGTGCCAGCAGCCAGATCGTCGGTAGGGACACCATATATTTT.

The rearrangement joins TRBV30 to TRBJ1-1, with 9 bases aligning to TRBD1. The CDR3 contains 15 residues. CDR1 is GTSNPN and CDR2 is SVGIG in the germline V gene (reference sequence). J was trimmed by 4 bases and V by 2 bases; bases with no gene match: 8. The CDR3: CAWSFLGQGGTEAFF. The CDR3 bases are TGTGCCTGGAGTTTCCTGGGACAGGGCGGCACTGAAGCTTTCTTT.

With respect to this clone: The sample contains more than one DNA sequence encoding this CDR3. This chain connects TRBV12-3 or TRBV12-4 to TRBJ2-5, with a weak D call TRBD2 (6 bases). CDR3 size: 13 residues. V shed 2 bases and J shed 4 bases, with 8 bases lying between them. The CDR3 spells CASSLWGGETQYF. The CDR3 nucleotides read TGTGCCAGCAGTTTATGGGGAGGAGAGACCCAGTACTTC.

The chain recombines TRBV19 with TRBJ1-5; D gene unclear. V was trimmed by 1 base and J by 4 bases, leaving 11 bases between them. Germline loops: CDR1 LNHDA, CDR2 SQIVND (reference sequence). The CDR3 has 15 amino acids. Here the CDR3 DNA reads TGTGCCAGTAGTATAGGGACCGCATCTAATCAGCCCCAGCATTTT. Protein: CASSIGTASNQPQHF. Based on the CDR3 plus reference TRBV19 and TRBJ1-5, the full variable domain is DGGITQSPKYLFRKEGQNVTLSCEQNLNHDAMYWYRQDPGQGLRLIYYSQIVNDFQKGDIAEGYSVSREKKESFPLTVTSAQKNPTAFYLCASSIGTASNQPQHFGDGTRLSIL.

V and J are TRBV11-2 and TRBJ2-7; TRBD2 agrees at 9 bases. Germline V gene sequence: CDR1 SGHAT, CDR2 FQNNGV. The CDR3 covers 14 residues. The V segment lost 5 bases and the J segment 4 bases; nucleotides outside the gene matches: 6. This chain's CDR3 is CASSRVAGDYEQYF. The CDR3, as DNA: TGTGCCAGCAGCCGTGTAGCGGGGGATTACGAGCAGTACTTC. The full variable domain, completed using reference TRBV11-2 and TRBJ2-7, is EAGVAQSPRYKIIEKRQSVAFWCNPISGHATLYWYQQILGQGPKLLIQFQNNGVVDDSQLPKDRFSAERLKGVDSTLKIQPAKLEDSAVYLCASSRVAGDYEQYFGPGTRLTVT.

The gene calls are TRBV5-1 and TRBJ1-4; 9 nucleotides align to TRBD1. The germline CDR1 and CDR2 sequences are SGHRS and YFSETQ. The CDR3 spans 14 residues. The J segment lost 10 bases and the V segment lost 4 bases, leaving 8 bases of the junction unmatched. This CDR3 reads CASSPDRGDLKLFF. CDR3 DNA sequence: TGCGCCAGCAGCCCGGACAGGGGAGATTTAAAACTGTTTTTT.

CDR3 bases: TGTGCCAGCAGTGGACGGTTTTCAACCGCCTTCGATGGCTACACCTTC. It specifies CASSGRFSTAFDGYTF. The chain carries TRBV6-6 and TRBJ1-2; unclear D gene. There are 16 residues in the CDR3. Trimming took 5 bases from V and 6 from J, leaving 22 bases between them. CDR1 MNHNY and CDR2 SVGAGI come from the germline V gene (reference sequence).

This chain uses TRBV6-5 with TRBJ1-4; no definite D call. CDR3 length: 13 amino acids. In germline, CDR1 is MNHEY, CDR2 SVGAGI. V shed 8 bases and J shed 4 bases, with 11 bases lying between them. CDR3 in amino acids: CASSRQLNEKLFF. As DNA, the CDR3 is TGTGCCAGCTCAAGGCAGCTTAATGAAAAACTGTTTTTT.

The rearrangement uses TRBV2 and TRBJ2-2, with 7 bases that match TRBD2. Trimming cost V 5 bases and J 7 bases; bases outside gene matches: 13. The length of the CDR3 is 16 residues. CDR1 SNHLY and CDR2 FYNNEI come from the germline V gene. CDR3 sequence (DNA): TGTGCCAGCAGTTCCTCCGGGGCGGGAGACCACGGGGAGCTGTTTTTT. Its protein is CASSSSGAGDHGELFF.

V gene TRBV19 combines with J gene TRBJ1-1; 7 bases align to TRBD1. The V segment lost 7 bases and the J segment 1 base; nucleotides outside the gene matches: 3. The CDR3 loop spans 13 amino acids. CDR1 LNHDA and CDR2 SQIVND come from the germline V gene (reference sequence). The CDR3 DNA follows: TGTGCCAGTACCCGGACAGGGAACACTGAAGCTTTCTTT. Encoded protein: CASTRTGNTEAFF.

The chain joins TRBV5-4 to TRBJ2-2; D ambiguous. Germline V gene sequence: CDR1 SGHNT, CDR2 YYREEE (reference sequence). V was cut by 3 bases and J by 6 bases, with 12 bases left in between. CDR3 size: 14 residues. The CDR3 DNA follows: TGTGCCAGCAGCTCCCTGGATCTCGCCGGGGAGCTGTTTTTT. Its translation: CASSSLDLAGELFF.

This chain joins TRBV14 and TRBJ1-1, with TRBD1 as a possible D gene (5 bases). Germline V gives CDR1 SGHDN, CDR2 FVKESK. V lost 6 bases to trimming and J lost 4 bases, with 15 bases between them. There are 14 residues in the CDR3. The chain's CDR3 is CASRHQGLGTEAFF. The CDR3, as DNA: TGTGCCAGCAGACACCAGGGACTGGGCACTGAAGCTTTCTTT.

This rearrangement joins TRBV27 to TRBJ2-2; a possible D gene is TRBD2 (6 bases). The CDR3 has 12 residues. CDR1 is MNHEY, CDR2 SMNVEV, per germline (reference sequence). Trimming took 6 bases from V and 6 from J, leaving 8 bases between them. Written as DNA, the CDR3 is TGTGCCAGCAGCCGGGACTCCGGGGAGCTGTTTTTT. Its translation is CASSRDSGELFF.

J is TRBJ1-3 and V is TRBV5-1; D call uncertain. Germline V gene lookup returns CDR1 SGHRS and CDR2 YFSETQ. V was clipped by 4 bases and J by 0 bases, with 17 bases between them. This CDR3 spans 17 amino acids. The chain's CDR3 is CASSQAATASSGNTIYF. In DNA form, the CDR3 reads TGCGCCAGCAGCCAAGCGGCCACAGCAAGCTCTGGAAACACCATATATTTT. Full variable domain (outside the CDR3, taken from reference TRBV5-1 and TRBJ1-3): KAGVTQTPRYLIKTRGQQVTLSCSPISGHRSVSWYQQTPGQGLQFLFEYFSETQRNKGNFPGRFSGRQFSNSRSEMNVSTLELGDSALYLCASSQAATASSGNTIYFGEGSWLTVV.

The rearrangement joins TRBV30 to TRBJ2-3; either TRBD1 or TRBD2 may fit D (7 bases each). The CDR3 extends over 15 amino acids. Trimming shortened V by 2 bases and J by 4 bases, and 16 bases separated the two germline ends. Germline V gives CDR1 GTSNPN, CDR2 SVGIG (reference sequence). The CDR3 here is CAWSQLSGGADTQYF. As DNA, the CDR3 is TGTGCCTGGAGTCAATTGTCAGGGGGGGCAGATACGCAGTATTTT.

This clone was seen a single time. The chain has TRBV6-2 or TRBV6-3 and TRBJ2-3; D is unresolved. The CDR3 runs 14 residues. Germline-derived CDR1 and CDR2 are MNHEY and SVGEGT. Deletions cut 2 bases from V and 4 bases from J, with 10 bases between. The CDR3, as DNA: TGTGCCAGCAGTTACGGCGGAAACGCAGATACGCAGTATTTT. It specifies CASSYGGNADTQYF.

This chain uses TRBV6-5 with TRBJ1-2, with 7 bases lining up with TRBD1. There are 16 residues in the CDR3. In germline, CDR1 is MNHEY, CDR2 SVGAGI. V dropped 2 bases and J dropped 2; count of bases not matched to a gene: 8. Written as DNA, the CDR3 is TGTGCCAGCAGTTACCTCCGGACAGGCAGAAACTATGGCTACACCTTC. This codes for CASSYLRTGRNYGYTF.

This sequence joins TRBV6-5 and TRBJ2-3; 11 bases are shared with TRBD1. The V gene's germline CDR1 is MNHEY and CDR2 SVGAGI. The V and J ends lost 2 bases and 10 bases, in that order; junction bases with no gene match: 8. The CDR3 loop spans 15 amino acids. The CDR3, as DNA: TGTGCCAGCAGTTACGGAGGGACAGGGGGGGTTTCGCAGTATTTT. This encodes CASSYGGTGGVSQYF.

This clone was seen once. The J gene is TRBJ1-1, the V gene TRBV4-1; tentative D call: TRBD1 (6 bases). The CDR3 covers 15 residues. V lost 1 base, J lost 1 base, and 10 bases lay in between. CDR1 and CDR2 (germline): MGHRA, YSYEKL. The CDR3 region has the DNA TGCGCCAGCAGCCAAGCCGGGACATCGAACACTGAAGCTTTCTTT. Protein: CASSQAGTSNTEAFF.

The chain carries TRBV6-5 and TRBJ1-1; a possible D gene is TRBD1 (5 bases). Trimming pared 7 bases from V and 4 bases from J, leaving 13 bases between. The CDR3 has 13 residues. Germline-derived CDR1 and CDR2 are MNHEY and SVGAGI. Here the CDR3 DNA reads TGTGCCAGCACAATCACAGGCGCCACTGAAGCTTTCTTT. Protein sequence: CASTITGATEAFF.

The genes are TRBV14 and TRBJ1-3; D not certain. V dropped 0 bases and J dropped 0 bases, with 9 bases sitting between them. Germline loops: CDR1 SGHDN, CDR2 FVKESK. The CDR3 sequence is 16 residues long. The CDR3 coding sequence is TGTGCCAGCAGCCAAGATCGGCGGAGCTCTGGAAACACCATATATTTT. Translated, it gives CASSQDRRSSGNTIYF.

The CDR3 DNA follows: TGTGCCAGCGCGGATTATCGGAAGGGGGAGGGTATCGGCACTGAAGCTTTCTTT. Its translation is CASADYRKGEGIGTEAFF. The chain recombines TRBV27 with TRBJ1-1, with D maybe TRBD1 (6 bases). The CDR3 spans 18 residues. Trimming shortened V by 8 bases and J by 4 bases, and 29 bases separated the two germline ends. Germline V gene data show CDR1 as MNHEY and CDR2 as SMNVEV (reference sequence).

This chain joins TRBV18 and TRBJ2-1; 12 bases are a match to TRBD2. Germline V gives CDR1 KGHSH, CDR2 LQKENI. CDR3 length: 19 amino acids. After removal of 3 bases from V and 1 base from J, the junction contained 10 bases not matched to a gene. The CDR3 sequence: CASSPRLAGATRSYNEQFF. The CDR3 nucleotides read TGTGCCAGCTCACCCCGACTAGCGGGAGCTACCAGGTCCTACAATGAGCAGTTCTTC.

The chain links TRBV18 to TRBJ1-5; the match to TRBD1 covers 7 bases. CDR1 is KGHSH and CDR2 is LQKENI in the germline V gene. The CDR3 consists of 17 residues. V trimming: 2 bases; J trimming: 0 bases; junction bases outside the gene matches: 7. The CDR3 DNA is TGTGCCAGCTCACCAATCGGACAGGCTAATAGCAATCAGCCCCAGCATTTT. Amino acids: CASSPIGQANSNQPQHF.

The V gene is TRBV9, the J gene TRBJ2-4; 8 bases map to TRBD1. The length of the CDR3 is 15 residues. V dropped 1 base and J dropped 8; count of bases not matched to a gene: 8. The V gene's germline CDR1 is SGDLS and CDR2 YYNGEE. The CDR3 region is CASSVLQGAGDIQYF. The DNA for the CDR3 is TGTGCCAGCAGCGTACTCCAGGGGGCCGGGGACATTCAGTACTTC.